Listed here are 23 T cell receptor beta chains from one sample, sequenced in a study of T cells after yellow fever vaccination. TCRdb used MiXCR to reprocess the 5' RACE reads, holding one entry per CDR3 protein. Here the sample spans about 240,000 distinct CDR3 sequences, less than 8.5% being singletons. The specimen was CD4+ T cells sorted from PBMCs, collected 15 days after the yellow fever booster vaccination. The receptors derive from a young man who received the YFV17D yellow fever vaccine.

This chain links TRBV7-2 with TRBJ2-3; weak D call: TRBD2 (6 bases). The CDR3 loop spans 13 amino acids. Trimming removed 6 bases at V and 5 bases at J, with 12 bases between. Germline CDR1 SGHTA, CDR2 FQGNSA. The CDR3, as DNA: TGTGCCAGCAGACGACTAGAAGTAGATACGCAGTATTTT. As protein: CASRRLEVDTQYF.

This clonotype came up many times. This chain connects TRBV5-1 to TRBJ1-1; 8 nucleotides agree with TRBD1. Germline lookup yields CDR1 SGHRS and CDR2 YFSETQ. With 5 bases clipped from V and 4 bases from J, the junction kept 13 bases outside the gene matches. This CDR3 has 16 residues. The CDR3 here is CASSPLRQGFGTEAFF. CDR3 sequence (DNA): TGCGCCAGCAGTCCCCTAAGACAGGGGTTTGGCACTGAAGCTTTCTTT.

This clonotype has just a few counts. The gene calls are TRBV19 and TRBJ1-2; D is uncertain. Germline V gene lookup returns CDR1 LNHDA and CDR2 SQIVND (reference sequence). V lost 3 bases, J lost 3 bases, and 11 bases lay in between. There are 14 residues in the CDR3. CDR3 DNA sequence: TGTGCCAGTAGTATCCCCGGACCGGACTATGGCTACACCTTC. Translated: CASSIPGPDYGYTF.

V and J are TRBV20-1 and TRBJ1-5; 7 bases map to TRBD1. Germline V lookup: CDR1 DFQATT, CDR2 SNEGSKA (reference sequence). This CDR3 spans 13 amino acids. The trim removed 3 bases at V and 12 bases at J, leaving 11 bases unmatched. For the CDR3, the DNA is TGCAGTGCTAGTCTACAGGGGAAGGAGCACCAGCATTTT. Its translation is CSASLQGKEHQHF.

This clonotype was picked up a small number of times. This chain links TRBV27 with TRBJ2-7, with D possibly TRBD2 on 7 matching bases. Trimming pared 6 bases from V and 5 bases from J, leaving 17 bases between. The germline CDR1 and CDR2 sequences are MNHEY and SMNVEV (reference sequence). This CDR3 spans 14 amino acids. CDR3 region: CASSEGGGWDEQYF. DNA for the CDR3: TGTGCCAGCAGCGAAGGGGGGGGCTGGGACGAGCAGTACTTC.

The chain links TRBV14 to TRBJ1-5; D gene uncertain. Germline CDR1 reads SGHDN; CDR2 reads FVKESK. CDR3 length: 13 amino acids. V was cut by 2 bases and J by 3 bases, with 5 bases left in between. Here the CDR3 reads CASSQQYNQPQHF. CDR3 sequence (DNA): TGTGCCAGCAGCCAACAGTACAATCAGCCCCAGCATTTT.

This clonotype was counted ten times or more. The genes are TRBV6-6 and TRBJ2-3; D uncertain. This CDR3 is 12 amino acids long. The germline V gene has CDR1 MNHNY and CDR2 SVGAGI (reference sequence). Deletions cut 4 bases from V and 13 bases from J, with 15 bases between. CDR3 DNA sequence: TGTGCCAGCAGTTTCGACAAATCTCGGGAGTATTTT. It is translated as CASSFDKSREYF.

This clonotype was counted between two and nine times. This chain links TRBV2 with TRBJ2-3, with 11 positions matching TRBD2. The CDR3 sequence is 17 residues long. Per the germline V gene, CDR1 is SNHLY and CDR2 is FYNNEI. The trim removed 6 bases at V and 4 bases at J, leaving 12 bases unmatched. This CDR3 is CASSGTSGGGVADTQYF. As DNA, the CDR3 is TGTGCCAGCAGCGGGACTAGCGGAGGTGGGGTGGCAGATACGCAGTATTTT.

This clonotype was recorded a few times. The chain combines TRBV7-8 with TRBJ1-1; D uncertain. The germline V and J ends were trimmed by 2 bases and 4 bases, with 11 bases remaining between them. Germline-derived CDR1 and CDR2 are SGHVS and FQNEAQ. The CDR3 has 14 residues. CDR3 in amino acids: CASSLTRTTTEAFF. CDR3 nucleotides: TGTGCCAGCAGCTTAACCAGGACTACCACTGAAGCTTTCTTT.

This clonotype has a count of ten or more. In DNA form, the CDR3 reads TGCAGTGCTAGAAATACAGGGTCCATTGAAGCTTTCTTT. Translation: CSARNTGSIEAFF. This chain links TRBV20-1 with TRBJ1-1, with a tentative D call TRBD1 (6 bases). Trimming took off 2 bases at V and 7 bases at J, with 14 bases between the two ends. Germline CDR1 DFQATT, CDR2 SNEGSKA (reference sequence). The CDR3 sequence is 13 residues long.

Remarks on this clonotype: One end of the junction varies from germline; a read error may be responsible. The chain joins TRBV4-3 to TRBJ2-5, with a possible D match to TRBD2 (6 bases). The CDR3 runs 15 residues. Germline assignment: CDR1 LGHNA and CDR2 YSLEER. The CDR3 is CTSSQDETGVMAQYF. In DNA form, the CDR3 reads TGCACCAGCAGCCAAGATGAGACGGGGGTAATGGCCCAGTACTTC.

Ten or more counts support this clonotype. The V call is TRBV20-1, the J call TRBJ2-1; 12 nucleotides align to TRBD2. The length of the CDR3 is 15 residues. V shed 6 bases, J shed 8 bases, and the junction held 11 bases outside the gene matches. Germline V gene lookup returns CDR1 DFQATT and CDR2 SNEGSKA (reference sequence). The CDR3 DNA reads TGCAGTGCCCCCGGACCTAGCGGGAGGGCCTATGAGCAGTTCTTC. Its translation: CSAPGPSGRAYEQFF.

In this sample, this clonotype turned up a few times. The V call is TRBV6-5, the J call TRBJ1-1; D is unresolved. V was pared by 4 bases and J by 5 bases, with 11 bases between. CDR1 is MNHEY and CDR2 is SVGAGI in the germline V gene. This CDR3 is 13 amino acids long. Here the CDR3 DNA reads TGTGCCAGCAGTTTGAGGGAAAGGACTGAAGCTTTCTTT. The encoded protein is CASSLRERTEAFF.

The chain has TRBV20-1 and TRBJ2-3; D is unresolved. Germline assignment: CDR1 DFQATT and CDR2 SNEGSKA (reference sequence). CDR3 length: 12 amino acids. V gave up 4 bases and J gave up 8 bases, with 13 bases separating them. CDR3 in DNA: TGCAGTGCTACCACGCCTCTGGGTACGCAGTATTTT. Amino acids: CSATTPLGTQYF.

This clonotype came up a few times. The chain employs TRBV20-1 and TRBJ2-3, with 12 nucleotides matching TRBD2. The CDR3 runs to 15 residues. Germline loops: CDR1 DFQATT, CDR2 SNEGSKA (reference sequence). V dropped 0 bases and J dropped 4; count of bases not matched to a gene: 2. The CDR3 coding sequence is TGCAGTGCTAGAGATCGACTAGCGGGAGCAGATACGCAGTATTTT. It yields the protein CSARDRLAGADTQYF.

This clonotype was counted only a few times. V gene TRBV30 combines with J gene TRBJ2-1, with TRBD1 matching 8 bases. Germline V gene sequence: CDR1 GTSNPN, CDR2 SVGIG (reference sequence). After removal of 2 bases from V and 11 bases from J, the junction contained 8 bases not matched to a gene. This CDR3 is built from 13 residues. The CDR3 is CAWSFTRTGKQFF. In DNA form, the CDR3 reads TGTGCCTGGAGTTTCACCCGGACAGGGAAGCAGTTCTTC.

V gene TRBV20-1 combines with J gene TRBJ2-1; 9 bases agree with TRBD2. Trimming at V came to 3 bases and at J to 8 bases, leaving 8 bases not matched to a gene. The CDR3 consists of 14 residues. Germline V gives CDR1 DFQATT, CDR2 SNEGSKA (reference sequence). The DNA for the CDR3 is TGCAGTGCTAGGCTAGCGGGGTCGGCCGATGAGCAGTTCTTC. Its translation is CSARLAGSADEQFF.

This clonotype has more than one count but fewer than ten. The rearrangement links TRBV6-5 to TRBJ2-2; tentatively, D is TRBD2 (6 bases). Germline V gives CDR1 MNHEY, CDR2 SVGAGI. The CDR3 consists of 13 residues. Trimming removed 7 bases at V and 5 bases at J, with 11 bases between. CDR3 sequence reads: CASKPGGTGELFF. The DNA of the CDR3 is TGTGCCAGCAAACCCGGGGGTACCGGGGAGCTGTTTTTT.

This clonotype was seen more than once but under ten times. The chain is built from TRBV20-1 and TRBJ2-1; 9 positions agree with TRBD2. Germline V gene lookup returns CDR1 DFQATT and CDR2 SNEGSKA (reference sequence). V lost 1 base, J lost 1 base, and 11 bases stayed unmatched. The CDR3 consists of 18 residues. CDR3 coding DNA: TGCAGTGCTAGAGGCACCGGGACTAGCTTTACTTCCTACAATGAGCAGTTCTTC. Amino acids: CSARGTGTSFTSYNEQFF.

This clonotype was seen many times. The chain employs TRBV25-1 and TRBJ1-4, with D tentatively TRBD1 (5 bases). The CDR3 spans 15 residues. The germline gives CDR1 MGHDK, CDR2 SYGVNS. The germline V and J ends were trimmed by 1 base and 8 bases, with 14 bases remaining between them. CDR3 sequence reads: CASSESGRGGEKLFF. CDR3 nucleotides: TGTGCCAGCAGTGAATCGGGGCGCGGTGGCGAAAAACTGTTTTTT.

In this sample, this clonotype turned up a few times. CDR3 sequence (DNA): TGTGCCAGCAGCTTAGTAACAGCTAATCAGCCCCAGCATTTT. Translated: CASSLVTANQPQHF. The chain employs TRBV7-8 and TRBJ1-5; D remains ambiguous. Trimming stripped 1 base from V and 4 bases from J, with 8 bases between. Germline-derived CDR1 and CDR2 are SGHVS and FQNEAQ. The length of the CDR3 is 14 residues.

This clonotype was observed a few times. The chain uses TRBV29-1 and TRBJ2-7, with 8 bases that match TRBD1. CDR1 and CDR2 from the germline V gene are SQVTM and ANQGSEA. This CDR3 spans 13 amino acids. CDR3 nucleotides: TGCAGTACATCCGGGACAGGACGTTACGAGCAGTACTTC. Protein product: CSTSGTGRYEQYF.

CDR3 coding DNA: TGCAGTGCTAGGAGGCTAGCGGGAGCAGATACGCAGTATTTT. It encodes CSARRLAGADTQYF. The J gene is TRBJ2-3, the V gene TRBV20-1; 10 nucleotides agree with TRBD2. Per the germline V gene, CDR1 is DFQATT and CDR2 is SNEGSKA (reference sequence). The V and J ends lost 3 bases and 4 bases, in that order; junction bases with no gene match: 4. This CDR3 is built from 14 residues.